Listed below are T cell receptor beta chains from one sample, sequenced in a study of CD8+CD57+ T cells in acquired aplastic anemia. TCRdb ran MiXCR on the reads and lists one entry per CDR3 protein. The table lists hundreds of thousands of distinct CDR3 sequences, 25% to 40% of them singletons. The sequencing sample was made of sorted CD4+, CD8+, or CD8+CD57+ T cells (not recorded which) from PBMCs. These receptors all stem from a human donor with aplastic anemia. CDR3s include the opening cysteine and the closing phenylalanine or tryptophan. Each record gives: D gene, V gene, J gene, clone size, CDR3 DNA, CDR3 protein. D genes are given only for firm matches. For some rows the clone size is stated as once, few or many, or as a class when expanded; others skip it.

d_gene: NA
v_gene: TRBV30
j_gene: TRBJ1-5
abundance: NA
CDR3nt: TGTGCCTGGAGTGGGACGGACGTCAATCAGCCCCAGCATTTT
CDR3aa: CAWSGTDVNQPQHF

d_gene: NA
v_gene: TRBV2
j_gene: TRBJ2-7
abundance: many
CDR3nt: TGTGCCAGCAGTGAAGTGTCGAGCTCCTACGAGCAGTACTTC
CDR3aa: CASSEVSSSYEQYF

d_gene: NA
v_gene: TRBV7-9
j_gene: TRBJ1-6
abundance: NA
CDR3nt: TGTGCCAGCAGCCAAGGACGGAATAATTCACCCCTCCACTTT
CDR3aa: CASSQGRNNSPLHF

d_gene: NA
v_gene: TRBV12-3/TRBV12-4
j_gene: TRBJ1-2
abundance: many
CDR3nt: TGTGCCAGCAGTTCCCAGGGACGTGGCTACACCTTC
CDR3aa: CASSSQGRGYTF

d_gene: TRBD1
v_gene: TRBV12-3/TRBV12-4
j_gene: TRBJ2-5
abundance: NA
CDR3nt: TGTGCCAGCAGTTTGGACAGGCATGGGGGCCAAGAGACCCGGTACTTC
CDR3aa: CASSLDRHGGQETRYF

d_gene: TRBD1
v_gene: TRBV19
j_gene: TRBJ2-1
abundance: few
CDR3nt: TGTGCCAGTACATACGCCGGGACAGGGAGCTCCTACAATGAGCAGTTCTTC
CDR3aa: CASTYAGTGSSYNEQFF

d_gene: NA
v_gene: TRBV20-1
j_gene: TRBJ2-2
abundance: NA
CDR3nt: TGCAGTGCTAGACCGCCCACCGGGGAGCTGTTTTTT
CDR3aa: CSARPPTGELFF

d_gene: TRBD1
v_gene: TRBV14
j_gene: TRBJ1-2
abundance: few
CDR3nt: TGTGCCAGCAGCCAGGAAGGCCGGGGACAGACTAACTATGGCTACACCTTC
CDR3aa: CASSQEGRGQTNYGYTF

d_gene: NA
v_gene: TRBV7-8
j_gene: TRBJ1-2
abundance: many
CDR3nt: TGTGCCAGCAGCTTGTCAGTAGGTCCCTATGGCTACACCTTC
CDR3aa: CASSLSVGPYGYTF

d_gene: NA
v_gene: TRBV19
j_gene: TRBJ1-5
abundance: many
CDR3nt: TGTGCCACCTCGGGACTTTCAGATCAGCCCCAGCATTTT
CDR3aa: CATSGLSDQPQHF

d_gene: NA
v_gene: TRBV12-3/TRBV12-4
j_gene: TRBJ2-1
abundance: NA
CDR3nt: TGTGCCAGCAGTTTAGTACAGGGTGATATAAATGAGCAGTTCTTC
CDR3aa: CASSLVQGDINEQFF

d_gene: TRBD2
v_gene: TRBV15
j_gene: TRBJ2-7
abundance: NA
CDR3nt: TGTGCCACCAGCAGCCCGGGGGGGGCGGGTGAGCAGTACTTC
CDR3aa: CATSSPGGAGEQYF

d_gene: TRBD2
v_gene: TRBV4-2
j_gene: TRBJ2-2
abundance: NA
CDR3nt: TGTGCCAGCAGCCAAGCGTTTCGGGGGGACACCGGGGAGCTGTTTTTT
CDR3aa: CASSQAFRGDTGELFF

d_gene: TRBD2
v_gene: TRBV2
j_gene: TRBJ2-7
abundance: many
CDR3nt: TGTGCCAGCAGTGATCTAGCGGGGGACCACGAGCAGTACTTC
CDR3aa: CASSDLAGDHEQYF

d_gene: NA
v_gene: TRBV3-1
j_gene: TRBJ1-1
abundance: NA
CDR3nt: TGTGCCAGCACACAAGATTGGGCGGCTGAAGCTTTCTTT
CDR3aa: CASTQDWAAEAFF

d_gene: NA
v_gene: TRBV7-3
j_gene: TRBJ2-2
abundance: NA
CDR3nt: TGTGCCAGCAGCTTAACCCTCGGACAGAACACCGGGGAGCTGTTTTTT
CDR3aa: CASSLTLGQNTGELFF

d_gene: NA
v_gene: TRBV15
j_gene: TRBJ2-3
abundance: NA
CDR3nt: TGTGCCACCAGCAGAGATTGGAGGGATACGCAGTATTTT
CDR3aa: CATSRDWRDTQYF

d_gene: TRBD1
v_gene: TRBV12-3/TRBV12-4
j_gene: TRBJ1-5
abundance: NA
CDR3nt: TGTGCCAGCAGTTTGCAGGGACAGCCTTATCAGCCCCAGCATTTT
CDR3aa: CASSLQGQPYQPQHF

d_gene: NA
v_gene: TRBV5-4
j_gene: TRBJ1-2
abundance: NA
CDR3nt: TGTGCCAGCAGCTTGTCTCGGAGTAATAATGGCTACACCTTC
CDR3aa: CASSLSRSNNGYTF

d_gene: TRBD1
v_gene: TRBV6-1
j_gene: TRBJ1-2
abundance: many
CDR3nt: TGTGCCAGCACCCGGACAGGGAGGGACTATGGCTACACCTTC
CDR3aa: CASTRTGRDYGYTF

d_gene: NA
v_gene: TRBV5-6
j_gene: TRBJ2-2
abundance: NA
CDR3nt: TGTGCCAGCAGATTTTTTGGCACCGGGGAGCTGTTTTTT
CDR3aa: CASRFFGTGELFF

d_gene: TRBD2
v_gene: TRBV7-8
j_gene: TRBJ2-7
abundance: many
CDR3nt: TGTGCCAGCAGCTTATCCAGCGGGAGTTCCTACGAGCAGTACTTC
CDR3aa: CASSLSSGSSYEQYF

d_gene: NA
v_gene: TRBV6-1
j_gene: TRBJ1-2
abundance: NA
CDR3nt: TGTGCCAGCAGTATAGGGACTTCCTATGGCTACACCTTC
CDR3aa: CASSIGTSYGYTF

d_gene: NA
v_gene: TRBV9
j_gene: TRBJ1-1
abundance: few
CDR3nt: TGTGCCAGCAGCGTAGGGGTAGGCCTATTGAACACTGAAGCTTTCTTT
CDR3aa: CASSVGVGLLNTEAFF

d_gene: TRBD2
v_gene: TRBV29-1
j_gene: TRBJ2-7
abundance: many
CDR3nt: TGCAGCGCCAGGCTAGCGGGGGGGATCTACGAGCAGTACTTC
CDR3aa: CSARLAGGIYEQYF

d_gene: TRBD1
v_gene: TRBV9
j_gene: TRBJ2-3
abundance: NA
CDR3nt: TGTGCCAGCAGCGAAATGGGACAGAAAGCAGATACGCAGTATTTT
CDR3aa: CASSEMGQKADTQYF

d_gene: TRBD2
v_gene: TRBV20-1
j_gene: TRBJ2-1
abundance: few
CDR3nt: TGCAGTGCTGCCCTAGCGGGAGTACATGAGCAGTTCTTC
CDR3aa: CSAALAGVHEQFF

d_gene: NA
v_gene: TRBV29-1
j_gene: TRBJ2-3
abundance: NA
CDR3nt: TGCAGCGTTGACCCGGGGGGCGATGCAGATACGCAGTATTTT
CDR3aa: CSVDPGGDADTQYF

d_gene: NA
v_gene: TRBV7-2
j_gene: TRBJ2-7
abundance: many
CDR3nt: TGTGCCAGCAGCTTAGTCCGTGGGTACGAGCAGTACTTC
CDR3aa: CASSLVRGYEQYF

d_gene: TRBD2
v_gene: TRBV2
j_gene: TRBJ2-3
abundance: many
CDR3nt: TGTGCCAGCAGTGGAGTAGCGGGGTCCACAGATACGCAGTATTTT
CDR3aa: CASSGVAGSTDTQYF

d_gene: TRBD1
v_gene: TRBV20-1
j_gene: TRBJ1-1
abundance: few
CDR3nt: TGCAGTGCTTCGGGACAGGGGCCAGAGGCTGAAGCTTTCTTT
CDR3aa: CSASGQGPEAEAFF

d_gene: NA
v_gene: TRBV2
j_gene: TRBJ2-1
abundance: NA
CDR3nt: TGTGCCAGCAGTGAAGTCGGGGACTGGTCCTACAATGAGCAGTTCTTC
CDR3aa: CASSEVGDWSYNEQFF

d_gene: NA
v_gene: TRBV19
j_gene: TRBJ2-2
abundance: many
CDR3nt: TGTGCCAGTAGTAGCAGGAACACCGGGGAGCTGTTTTTT
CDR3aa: CASSSRNTGELFF

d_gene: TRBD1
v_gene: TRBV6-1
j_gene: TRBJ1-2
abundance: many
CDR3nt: TGTGCCAGCAGTAGGACAGGGGTCGGATATGGCTACACCTTC
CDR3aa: CASSRTGVGYGYTF

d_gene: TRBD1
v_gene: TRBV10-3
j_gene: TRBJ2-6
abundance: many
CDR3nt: TGTGCCAGCCATCCCGGGACAGGGAATGGGGCCAACGTCCTGACTTTC
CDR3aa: CASHPGTGNGANVLTF

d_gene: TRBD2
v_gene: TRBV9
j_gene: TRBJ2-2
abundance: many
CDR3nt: TGTGCCAGCAGCCCTAGCGGCACCGGGGAGCTGTTTTTT
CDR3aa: CASSPSGTGELFF

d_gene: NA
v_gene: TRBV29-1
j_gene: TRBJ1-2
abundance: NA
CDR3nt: TGCAGCGTTGGGAGGGGAGCCTATGGCTACACCTTC
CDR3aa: CSVGRGAYGYTF

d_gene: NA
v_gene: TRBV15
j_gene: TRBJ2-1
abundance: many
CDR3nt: TGTGCCACCAGCAGAGTCGTGGTGTGGATCTCCTACAATGAGCAGTTCTTC
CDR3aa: CATSRVVVWISYNEQFF

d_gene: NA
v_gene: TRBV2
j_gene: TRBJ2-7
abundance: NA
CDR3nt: TGTGCCGGCAGCCCCGCGACGCGCAAAGGCTACGAGCAGTACTTC
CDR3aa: CAGSPATRKGYEQYF

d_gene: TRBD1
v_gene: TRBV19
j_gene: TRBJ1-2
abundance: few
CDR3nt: TGTGCCAGTAGTATAGTGGACAGGGGGCCAGGCTACACCTTC
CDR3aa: CASSIVDRGPGYTF

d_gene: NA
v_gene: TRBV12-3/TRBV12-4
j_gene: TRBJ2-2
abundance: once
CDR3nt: TGTGCCAGCAGTTTTTCGGCAAGGAACACCGGGGAGCTGTTTTTT
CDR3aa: CASSFSARNTGELFF

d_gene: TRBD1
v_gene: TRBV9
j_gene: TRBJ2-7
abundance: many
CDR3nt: TGTGCCAGCGGGAACAGGGGAATGGACGAGCAGTACTTC
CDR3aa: CASGNRGMDEQYF

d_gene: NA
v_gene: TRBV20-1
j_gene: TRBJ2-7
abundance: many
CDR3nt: TGCAGTGCTGGGACCCAGTACGAGCAGTACTTC
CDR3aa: CSAGTQYEQYF

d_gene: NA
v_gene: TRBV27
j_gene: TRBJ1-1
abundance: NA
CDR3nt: TGTGCCAGCAGTTCCAGGGTTAGTGAAGCTTTCTTT
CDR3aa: CASSSRVSEAFF

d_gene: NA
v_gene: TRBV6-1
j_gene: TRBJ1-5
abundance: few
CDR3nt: TGTGCCAGCAGTGAAGCGGCAGGGTTGAATCAGCCCCAGCATTTT
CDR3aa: CASSEAAGLNQPQHF

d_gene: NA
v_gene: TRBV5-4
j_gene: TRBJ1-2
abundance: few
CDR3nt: TGTGCCAGCAGCTCCACCTTGGGGGGTGGAGGCTACACCTTC
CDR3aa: CASSSTLGGGGYTF

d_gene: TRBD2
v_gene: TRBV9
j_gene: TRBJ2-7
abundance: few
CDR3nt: TGTGCCAGCAGTCCAACCGGGGCTAGCGGTTACGAGCAGTACTTC
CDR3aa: CASSPTGASGYEQYF

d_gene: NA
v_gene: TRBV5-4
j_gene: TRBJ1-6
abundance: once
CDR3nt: TGTGCCAGCAGCTGGGGACAAGGTAATCCACCCCTCCACTTT
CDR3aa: CASSWGQGNPPLHF

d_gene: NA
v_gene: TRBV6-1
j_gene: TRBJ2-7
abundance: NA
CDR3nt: TGTGCCACGGACAGTCTTAGCTCCTACGAGCAGTACTTC
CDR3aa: CATDSLSSYEQYF

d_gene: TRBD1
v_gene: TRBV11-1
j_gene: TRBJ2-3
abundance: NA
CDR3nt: TGTGCCAGCAGCCCCGGGACAGCAGACACAGATACGCAGTATTTT
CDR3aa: CASSPGTADTDTQYF

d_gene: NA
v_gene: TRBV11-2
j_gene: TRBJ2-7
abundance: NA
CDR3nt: TGTGCCAGCAGCTCGACAGCCTCCAGCGGAAGAATCTACGAGCAGTACTTC
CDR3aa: CASSSTASSGRIYEQYF

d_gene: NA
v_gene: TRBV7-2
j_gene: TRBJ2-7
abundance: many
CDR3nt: TGTGCCAGCAGCTTAGCGCCTCCAGGGGTGGGGTCCTACGAGCAGTACTTC
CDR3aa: CASSLAPPGVGSYEQYF

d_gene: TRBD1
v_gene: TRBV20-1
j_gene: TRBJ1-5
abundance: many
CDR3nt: TGCAGTGCTAGAACAGGGGATCAGCCCCAGCATTTT
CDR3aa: CSARTGDQPQHF

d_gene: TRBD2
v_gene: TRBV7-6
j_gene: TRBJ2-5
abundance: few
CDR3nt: TGTGCCAGCAGCCAAACCCCAAAACGGGGGGAAGAGACCCAGTACTTC
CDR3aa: CASSQTPKRGEETQYF